The 2 T cell receptor beta chains below come from one sample, sequenced in a study of neurological immune-mediated disorders. Using its own MiXCR run on the 5' RACE reads, TCRdb lists one record per CDR3 protein. The sample shows around 130,000 distinct CDR3 sequences, about 3.2% of them seen only once. Input material: PBMCs. All receptors derive from a woman aged 30 to 39 with multiple sclerosis.

This chain links TRBV20-1 with TRBJ1-1, with D possibly matching TRBD1 (5 bases). Trimming shortened V by 5 bases and J by 3 bases, and 13 bases separated the two germline ends. The germline CDR1 and CDR2 sequences are DFQATT and SNEGSKA (reference sequence). The CDR3 has 13 amino acids. The CDR3 bases are TGCAGTGCTCGGGACGGGCTTCACACTGAAGCTTTCTTT. Translating it yields CSARDGLHTEAFF.

This clonotype was seen ten or more times. This chain uses TRBV7-2 with TRBJ2-7; 7 bases map to TRBD1. The CDR3 has 15 residues. In germline, CDR1 is SGHTA, CDR2 FQGNSA. V lost 8 bases, J lost 3 bases, and 13 bases stayed unmatched. The CDR3 reads CASLPFPGQIYEQYF. CDR3 nucleotides: TGTGCCAGCCTGCCTTTCCCGGGACAGATCTACGAGCAGTACTTC.